One sample yielded the 25 T cell receptor beta chains listed below, sequenced in a study of blood T cell repertoires in COVID-19. Method: immunoSEQ multiplex PCR; TCRdb's copy keeps in-frame clones and lacks some. The repertoire has 350,000 to 400,000 clones, around 90% of them found once; the top ten carry 1.2%. Sequenced: PBMCs or T cells enriched from blood (not recorded which). The receptors derive from a woman in her late teens or twenties who had recovered from COVID-19.

The chain recombines TRBV18 with TRBJ1-5; the match to TRBD1 covers 7 bases. The V segment lost 4 bases and the J segment 5 bases; nucleotides outside the gene matches: 8. Germline V CDR1 and CDR2: KGHSH, LQKENI. There are 15 residues in the CDR3. The DNA of the CDR3 is TGTGCCAGCTCACGACAGGGTGGGTATGATCAGCCCCAGCATTTT. Residues: CASSRQGGYDQPQHF.

The J gene is TRBJ1-5, the V gene TRBV21-1; TRBD1 was called by the table and not checked on the DNA. TRBV21-1 is an annotated pseudogene. This CDR3 has 12 amino acids. The CDR3: CASSKSRGSPAF. The CDR3 DNA sequence: TGTGCCAGCAGCAAATCTAGGGGTTCGCCAGCTTTT.

CDR3 amino acids: CASSLGAELNQPQHF. The CDR3 DNA is TGTGCCAGCAGCTTAGGGGCAGAACTCAATCAGCCCCAGCATTTT. The V call is TRBV7-9, the J call TRBJ1-5; D ambiguous. Looked up from germline, CDR1 is SEHNR and CDR2 is FQNEAQ (reference sequence). This CDR3 region has 15 residues. V shed 1 base and J shed 3 bases, with 10 bases lying between them. Variable domain in full (rest from reference TRBV7-9 and TRBJ1-5): DTGVSQNPRHKITKRGQNVTFRCDPISEHNRLYWYRQTLGQGPEFLTYFQNEAQLEKSRLLSDRFSAERPKGSFSTLEIQRTEQGDSAMYLCASSLGAELNQPQHFGDGTRLSIL.

A few counts support this clone. CDR3 bases: TGTGCCAGTAGTACGCCGGGACAGGGGGCTTCACCCCTCCACTTT. Protein sequence: CASSTPGQGASPLHF. The chain has TRBV19 and TRBJ1-6; 12 bases match TRBD1. The CDR3 covers 15 residues. The V and J ends lost 4 bases and 9 bases, in that order; junction bases with no gene match: 4. Per germline, CDR1 LNHDA and CDR2 SQIVND (reference sequence).

This clone appeared a few times. The genes are TRBV19 and TRBJ1-5; weak D call: TRBD1 (6 bases). The CDR3 has 19 residues. The V and J ends lost 7 bases and 2 bases respectively, with 27 bases between them. Germline V gene data show CDR1 as LNHDA and CDR2 as SQIVND (reference sequence). The DNA of the CDR3 is TGTGCCAGTACTTATAGGGGGACAAGGGAGCTTTGGGGCAATCAGCCCCAGCATTTT. Its translation is CASTYRGTRELWGNQPQHF.

V usage is TRBV5-1 and J usage is TRBJ2-3; 13 bases agree with TRBD2. The CDR3 extends over 16 amino acids. J gave up 2 bases and V 4 bases, and 4 bases lay outside the gene matches. Per the germline V gene, CDR1 is SGHRS and CDR2 is YFSETQ. The CDR3 loop is CASSLGLAGDTDTQYF. As DNA, the CDR3 is TGCGCCAGCAGCCTTGGACTAGCGGGGGACACAGATACGCAGTATTTT.

V usage is TRBV5-1 and J usage is TRBJ1-2, with 7 bases aligning to TRBD1. After removal of 0 bases from V and 4 bases from J, the junction contained 6 bases not matched to a gene. Germline V CDR1 and CDR2: SGHRS, YFSETQ. This CDR3 is built from 15 residues. The CDR3: CASSLGGTDLYGYTF. The CDR3 DNA sequence: TGCGCCAGCAGCTTGGGGGGGACAGACCTCTATGGCTACACCTTC.

The chain joins TRBV18 to TRBJ2-7; D not resolved. The germline gives CDR1 KGHSH, CDR2 LQKENI. This CDR3 has 11 residues. V dropped 4 bases and J dropped 10 bases, with 11 bases sitting between them. CDR3 nucleotide sequence: TGTGCCAGCTCACACGACACCTCACAGTACTTC. This encodes CASSHDTSQYF.

J is TRBJ1-1 and V is TRBV3-1 (or the pseudogene TRBV3-2); maybe TRBD1 (5 bases). This CDR3 has 15 residues. V was pared by 4 bases and J by 1 base, with 13 bases between. The germline CDR1 and CDR2 sequences are LGHDT and YNNKEL (reference sequence). In DNA, the CDR3 is TGTGCCAGCAGCCCGACAGCCCCCGGGAACACTGAAGCTTTCTTT. Its translation: CASSPTAPGNTEAFF.

This rearrangement joins TRBV5-5 to TRBJ1-2; D perhaps matches TRBD1 (5 bases). CDR3 length: 16 residues. Trimming shortened V by 4 bases and J by 6 bases, and 22 bases separated the two germline ends. Germline CDR1 is SGHKS and CDR2 is YYEKEE (reference sequence). In DNA form, the CDR3 reads TGTGCCAGCAGCCCGGTTAGGGGAGGCCTCGTGGATGGCTACACCTTC. Residues: CASSPVRGGLVDGYTF.

This clone was seen repeatedly, ten times or more. The chain is built from TRBV11-3 and TRBJ1-6, with D tentatively TRBD1 (5 bases). Trimming removed 8 bases from V and 10 bases from J, with 21 bases in between. Germline CDR1 reads SGHNT; CDR2 reads YENEEA. The CDR3 is 15 residues long. The chain's CDR3 is CASCSRQQGTSPLHF. CDR3 bases: TGTGCCAGCTGCTCCCGGCAGCAGGGAACGTCACCCCTCCACTTT.

The chain is built from TRBV7-9 and TRBJ2-7; TRBD1 aligns across 8 bases. V was clipped by 6 bases and J by 2 bases; unmatched bases: 12. Germline CDR1 reads SEHNR; CDR2 reads FQNEAQ (reference sequence). The CDR3 loop spans 16 amino acids. The CDR3 loop reads CASSFIGRGQAYEQYF. The CDR3 DNA reads as TGTGCCAGCAGTTTCATAGGTAGGGGACAGGCCTACGAGCAGTACTTC.

The chain couples TRBV27 to TRBJ1-2; 9 bases are a match to TRBD1. CDR1 is MNHEY, CDR2 SMNVEV, per germline (reference sequence). V dropped 6 bases and J dropped 1; count of bases not matched to a gene: 6. The CDR3 totals 15 residues. The CDR3 reads CASRFGQGFNYGYTF. DNA for the CDR3: TGTGCCAGCAGGTTTGGACAGGGGTTTAACTATGGCTACACCTTC.

This chain connects TRBV7-9 to TRBJ2-1; TRBD1 matches at 8 bases. Losses at the gene ends were 6 bases for V and 8 bases for J; bases not matched to a gene: 9. The CDR3 runs 14 residues. Germline-derived CDR1 and CDR2 are SEHNR and FQNEAQ (reference sequence). The CDR3 spells CASSFDRGVDEQFF. Written as DNA, the CDR3 is TGTGCCAGCAGTTTCGACAGGGGAGTCGATGAGCAGTTCTTC.

The rearrangement uses TRBV5-1 and TRBJ2-5, with 7 positions matching TRBD1. Germline V lookup: CDR1 SGHRS, CDR2 YFSETQ. CDR3 length: 17 amino acids. The V and J ends lost 3 bases and 2 bases, in that order; junction bases with no gene match: 13. The CDR3 spells CASSSRQGVPVQETQYF. The CDR3 DNA follows: TGCGCCAGCAGCTCCCGACAGGGAGTCCCCGTACAAGAGACCCAGTACTTC. Variable domain in full (rest from reference TRBV5-1 and TRBJ2-5): KAGVTQTPRYLIKTRGQQVTLSCSPISGHRSVSWYQQTPGQGLQFLFEYFSETQRNKGNFPGRFSGRQFSNSRSEMNVSTLELGDSALYLCASSSRQGVPVQETQYFGPGTRLLVL.

The CDR3 loop reads CASSEGDRSSPLHF. In DNA, the CDR3 is TGTGCCAGCAGTGAAGGGGACAGGAGTTCACCCCTCCACTTT. The gene calls are TRBV6-1 and TRBJ1-6; the match to TRBD1 covers 8 bases. The CDR3 spans 14 residues. CDR1 MNHNS and CDR2 SASEGT come from the germline V gene. The junction had 2 bases not matched to a gene; V was cut back by 1 base and J by 9 bases.

The chain's CDR3 is CASSYKGGGGETQYF. The CDR3 nucleotides read TGTGCCAGCAGTTACAAAGGGGGTGGTGGGGAGACCCAGTACTTC. The rearrangement links TRBV6-5 to TRBJ2-5; D is possibly TRBD1 (6 bases). CDR3 length: 15 residues. Trimming shortened V by 2 bases and J by 5 bases, and 15 bases separated the two germline ends. CDR1 is MNHEY, CDR2 SVGAGI, per germline.

The chain uses TRBV7-2 and TRBJ1-2; possible D gene TRBD1, 5 bases. V shed 5 bases and J shed 5 bases, with 18 bases lying between them. From germline, CDR1 is SGHTA and CDR2 FQGNSA. The CDR3 consists of 15 residues. The CDR3 coding sequence is TGTGCCAGCAGCCTTCCAAGAACCGGGGGGTATGGCTACACCTTC. Amino acid sequence: CASSLPRTGGYGYTF.

The rearrangement links TRBV18 to TRBJ2-6; D gene uncertain. The CDR3 has 15 residues. Germline V CDR1 and CDR2: KGHSH, LQKENI. V was cut by 0 bases and J by 1 base, with 4 bases left in between. The CDR3 DNA is TGTGCCAGCTCACCACCCCGGTCTGGGGCCAACGTCCTGACTTTC. Translating it yields CASSPPRSGANVLTF.

V and J are TRBV15 and TRBJ1-2, with D maybe TRBD1 (6 bases). With 3 bases removed from V and 2 bases from J, the gap between germline ends came to 10 bases. The CDR3 sequence is 14 residues long. CDR1 LNHNV and CDR2 YYDKDF come from the germline V gene (reference sequence). The CDR3 DNA reads as TGTGCCACCAGCAGGAGGACAGCGAACTATGGCTACACCTTC. This gives the protein CATSRRTANYGYTF.

The J gene is TRBJ1-5, the V gene TRBV7-9; D unclear. The germline V gene encodes CDR1 SEHNR and CDR2 FQNEAQ (reference sequence). The V gene lost 0 bases and the J gene lost 2 bases, with 11 bases spanning the gap. The CDR3 is 16 amino acids. CDR3 in amino acids: CASSLAAAGGNQPQHF. The CDR3 nucleotides are TGTGCCAGCAGCTTAGCGGCAGCGGGCGGCAATCAGCCCCAGCATTTT.

The V call is TRBV2, the J call TRBJ2-7, with a weak D call TRBD1 (6 bases). V lost 3 bases, J lost 0 bases, and 12 bases lay in between. Germline CDR1 and CDR2: SNHLY and FYNNEI. There are 15 residues in the CDR3. The CDR3 here is CASSEDSASSYEQYF. CDR3 nucleotide sequence: TGTGCCAGCAGTGAGGACAGTGCTAGCTCCTACGAGCAGTACTTC.

J is TRBJ1-1 and V is TRBV4-3; D is undetermined. The CDR3 has 14 amino acids. V lost 1 base and J lost 11, with 17 bases in between. Germline CDR1 LGHNA, CDR2 YSLEER. The CDR3, as DNA: TGCGCCAGCAGCCAAGGGTACGCCTTCCCGGGGGCTTTCTTT. Encoded protein: CASSQGYAFPGAFF.

This chain links TRBV5-6 with TRBJ2-2; 8 bases fit TRBD2. V gave up 0 bases and J gave up 2 bases; unmatched junction bases: 3. The CDR3 consists of 16 residues. Germline V lookup: CDR1 SGHDT, CDR2 YYEEEE. The CDR3, as DNA: TGTGCCAGCAGCTTGGCACTAGCGGTCAACACCGGGGAGCTGTTTTTT. This codes for CASSLALAVNTGELFF.

The rearrangement joins TRBV18 to TRBJ1-1; TRBD1 aligns across 7 bases. The CDR3 covers 17 residues. V trimming: 1 base; J trimming: 0 bases; junction bases outside the gene matches: 8. CDR1 KGHSH and CDR2 LQKENI come from the germline V gene. CDR3 residues: CASSPLRQGRMNTEAFF. The CDR3 DNA sequence: TGTGCCAGCTCACCACTGAGACAGGGCCGTATGAACACTGAAGCTTTCTTT.